This T cell receptor beta chain was recorded in a study of blood T cell repertoires in COVID-19. Sequenced by immunoSEQ multiplex PCR; TCRdb stores in-frame clones only, minus some. This sample yields around 220,000 clones, of which under 85% are seen a single time; about 4% belongs to the top ten. This CDR3 contains 12 residues. Trimming removed 0 bases from V and 6 bases from J, with 6 bases in between. The TCR comes from a woman between 40 and 50 years old with active or convalescent COVID-19. The chain is built from TRBV12-3 or TRBV12-4 and TRBJ2-7; maybe TRBD1 (6 bases). Sequencing was performed on peripheral blood. CDR3 residues: CASSLAGGEQYV. In DNA form, the CDR3 reads TGTGCCAGCAGTTTAGCAGGGGGCGAGCAGTACGTC.